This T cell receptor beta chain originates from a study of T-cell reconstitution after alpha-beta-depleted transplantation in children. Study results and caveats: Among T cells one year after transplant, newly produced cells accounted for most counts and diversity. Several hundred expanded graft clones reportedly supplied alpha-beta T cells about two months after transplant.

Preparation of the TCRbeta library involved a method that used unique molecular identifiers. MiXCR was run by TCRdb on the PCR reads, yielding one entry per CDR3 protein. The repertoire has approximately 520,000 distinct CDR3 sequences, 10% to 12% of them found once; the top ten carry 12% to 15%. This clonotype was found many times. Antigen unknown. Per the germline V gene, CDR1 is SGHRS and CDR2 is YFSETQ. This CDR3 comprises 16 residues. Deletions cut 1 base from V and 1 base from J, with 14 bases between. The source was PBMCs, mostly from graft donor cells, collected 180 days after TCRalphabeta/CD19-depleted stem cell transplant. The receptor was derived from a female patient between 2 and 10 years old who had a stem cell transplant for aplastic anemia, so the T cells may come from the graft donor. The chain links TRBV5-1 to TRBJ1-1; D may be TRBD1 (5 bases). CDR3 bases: TGCGCCAGCAGCTTGCCTCCAACAGGAACGAACACTGAAGCTTTCTTT. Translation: CASSLPPTGTNTEAFF.